This record concerns one T cell receptor (beta chain) sequence. Its matching antigen is unknown. This entry is derived from a study of T cell responses to AZD1222 COVID-19 vaccine. Broader study findings: There were mostly white British donors and more females than males, and clonal diversity was possibly underestimated. Recipients of two AZD1222 doses showed rising Spike-specific TCR breadth and depth.

Repertoires were generated with immunoSEQ multiplex PCR, while TCRdb's copy carries only in-frame clones and drops some. The table has about 130,000 clones, roughly 92% seen once. The CDR3 totals 15 residues. The germline V gene encodes CDR1 MNHEY and CDR2 SVGEGT. V lost 6 bases to trimming and J lost 0 bases, with 12 bases between them. The rearrangement uses TRBV6-2 or TRBV6-3 and TRBJ1-3; D is unresolved. The specimen was peripheral blood, collected 28 days after the second AZD1222 dose. The receptor was isolated from an adult who received the AZD1222 COVID-19 vaccine. CDR3: CASSRRRDSGNTIYF. CDR3 sequence (DNA): TGTGCCAGCAGCCGCAGACGGGACTCTGGAAACACCATATATTTT.